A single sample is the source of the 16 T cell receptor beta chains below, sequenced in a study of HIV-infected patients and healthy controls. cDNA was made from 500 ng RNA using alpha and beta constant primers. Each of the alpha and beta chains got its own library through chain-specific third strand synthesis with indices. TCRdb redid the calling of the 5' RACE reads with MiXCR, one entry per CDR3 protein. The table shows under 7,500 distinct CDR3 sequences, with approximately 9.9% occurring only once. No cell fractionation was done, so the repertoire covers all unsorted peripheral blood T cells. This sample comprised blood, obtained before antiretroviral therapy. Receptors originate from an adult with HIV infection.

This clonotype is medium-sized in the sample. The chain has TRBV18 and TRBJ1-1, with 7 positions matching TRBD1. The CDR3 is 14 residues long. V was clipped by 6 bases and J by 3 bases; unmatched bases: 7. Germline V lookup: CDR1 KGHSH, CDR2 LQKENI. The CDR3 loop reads CASSYRGWHTEAFF. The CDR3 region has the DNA TGTGCCAGCTCCTACAGGGGCTGGCACACTGAAGCTTTCTTT.

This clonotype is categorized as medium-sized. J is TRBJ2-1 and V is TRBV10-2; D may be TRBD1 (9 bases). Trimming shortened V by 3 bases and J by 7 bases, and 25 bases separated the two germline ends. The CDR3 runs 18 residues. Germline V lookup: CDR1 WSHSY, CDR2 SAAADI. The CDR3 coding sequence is TGCGCCAGCAGTGACCTTCGGGGGGGGGACAGGGAAATGAATGAGCAGTTCTTC. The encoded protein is CASSDLRGGDREMNEQFF.

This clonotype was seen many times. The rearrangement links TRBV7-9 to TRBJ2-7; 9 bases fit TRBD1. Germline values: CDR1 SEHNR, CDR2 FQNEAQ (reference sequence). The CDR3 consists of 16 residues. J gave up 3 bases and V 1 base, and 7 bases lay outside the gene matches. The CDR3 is CASSLGSRDRDYEQYF. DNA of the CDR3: TGTGCCAGCAGCTTAGGGTCGCGGGACAGGGACTACGAGCAGTACTTC.

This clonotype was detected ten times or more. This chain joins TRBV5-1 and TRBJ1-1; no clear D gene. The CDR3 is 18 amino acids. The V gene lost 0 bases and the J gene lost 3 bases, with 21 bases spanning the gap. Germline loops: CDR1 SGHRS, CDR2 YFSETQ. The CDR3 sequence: CASSLGVRAKGKDTEAFF. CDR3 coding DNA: TGCGCCAGCAGCTTGGGGGTTCGAGCGAAAGGAAAGGACACTGAAGCTTTCTTT. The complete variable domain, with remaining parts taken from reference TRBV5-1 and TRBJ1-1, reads KAGVTQTPRYLIKTRGQQVTLSCSPISGHRSVSWYQQTPGQGLQFLFEYFSETQRNKGNFPGRFSGRQFSNSRSEMNVSTLELGDSALYLCASSLGVRAKGKDTEAFFGQGTRLTVV.

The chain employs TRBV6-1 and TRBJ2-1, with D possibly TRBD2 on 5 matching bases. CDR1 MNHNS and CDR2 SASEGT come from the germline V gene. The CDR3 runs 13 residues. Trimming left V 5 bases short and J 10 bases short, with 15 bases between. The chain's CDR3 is CASSRPPSGEQFF. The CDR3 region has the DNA TGTGCCAGCAGTCGTCCCCCCTCGGGGGAGCAGTTCTTC.

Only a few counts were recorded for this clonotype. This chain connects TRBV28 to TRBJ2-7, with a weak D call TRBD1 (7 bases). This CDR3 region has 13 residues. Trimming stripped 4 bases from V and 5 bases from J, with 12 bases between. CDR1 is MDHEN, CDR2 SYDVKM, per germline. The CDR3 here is CASSSTGRNEQYF. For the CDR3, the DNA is TGTGCCAGCAGTTCGACAGGGAGGAACGAGCAGTACTTC.

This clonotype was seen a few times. The CDR3 nucleotides are TGTGCCAGCAGTTTCTCAGGGAAGTACTATGGCTACACCTTC. Translated: CASSFSGKYYGYTF. V usage is TRBV28 and J usage is TRBJ1-2; D may be TRBD1 (5 bases). Germline values: CDR1 MDHEN, CDR2 SYDVKM. Trimming left V 3 bases short and J 3 bases short, with 11 bases between. The CDR3 runs 14 residues.

CDR3 DNA sequence: TGTGCCAGTAGAGCCCGACAGCCGGACCAGGAAAAACTGTTTTTT. Translating gives CASRARQPDQEKLFF. V is TRBV19 and J is TRBJ1-4, with D tentatively TRBD1 (5 bases). V was clipped by 6 bases and J by 8 bases, with 19 bases between them. Germline V gene sequence: CDR1 LNHDA, CDR2 SQIVND (reference sequence). The CDR3 has 15 residues.

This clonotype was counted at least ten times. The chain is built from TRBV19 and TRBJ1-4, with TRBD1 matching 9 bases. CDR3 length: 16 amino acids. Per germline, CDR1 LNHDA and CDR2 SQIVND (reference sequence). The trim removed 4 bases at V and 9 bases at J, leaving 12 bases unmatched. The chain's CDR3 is CASSTVSGTGWKKLFF. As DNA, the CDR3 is TGTGCCAGTAGTACGGTATCCGGGACAGGGTGGAAAAAACTGTTTTTT.

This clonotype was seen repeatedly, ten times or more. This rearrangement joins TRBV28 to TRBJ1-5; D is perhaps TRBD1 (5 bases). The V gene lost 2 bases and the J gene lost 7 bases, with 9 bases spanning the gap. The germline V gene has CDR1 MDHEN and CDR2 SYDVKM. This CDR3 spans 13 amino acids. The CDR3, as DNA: TGTGCCAGCAGTTTACTCGGGACCCAGCCCCAGCATTTT. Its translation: CASSLLGTQPQHF.

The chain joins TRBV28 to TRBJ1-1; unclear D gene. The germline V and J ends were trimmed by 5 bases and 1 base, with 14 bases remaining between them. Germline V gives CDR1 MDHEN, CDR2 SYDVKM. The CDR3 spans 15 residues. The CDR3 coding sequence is TGTGCCAGCAGTATTCCCTCTCCCCAGAACACTGAAGCTTTCTTT. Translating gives CASSIPSPQNTEAFF.

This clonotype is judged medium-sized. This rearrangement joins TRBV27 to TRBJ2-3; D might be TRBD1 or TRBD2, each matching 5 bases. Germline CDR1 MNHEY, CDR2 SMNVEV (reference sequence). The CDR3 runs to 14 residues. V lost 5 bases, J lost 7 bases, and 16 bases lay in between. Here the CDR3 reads CASSPSSGPYTQYF. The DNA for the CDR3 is TGTGCCAGCAGTCCATCGTCGGGACCCTATACGCAGTATTTT.

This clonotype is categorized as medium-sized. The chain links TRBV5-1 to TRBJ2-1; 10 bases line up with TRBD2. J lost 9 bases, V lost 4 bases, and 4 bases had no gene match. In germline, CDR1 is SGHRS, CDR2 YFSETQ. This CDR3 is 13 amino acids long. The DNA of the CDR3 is TGCGCCAGCAGCCGCGGACTAGCGGTTGAGCAGTTCTTC. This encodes CASSRGLAVEQFF. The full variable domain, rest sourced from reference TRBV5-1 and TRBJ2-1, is KAGVTQTPRYLIKTRGQQVTLSCSPISGHRSVSWYQQTPGQGLQFLFEYFSETQRNKGNFPGRFSGRQFSNSRSEMNVSTLELGDSALYLCASSRGLAVEQFFGPGTRLTVL.

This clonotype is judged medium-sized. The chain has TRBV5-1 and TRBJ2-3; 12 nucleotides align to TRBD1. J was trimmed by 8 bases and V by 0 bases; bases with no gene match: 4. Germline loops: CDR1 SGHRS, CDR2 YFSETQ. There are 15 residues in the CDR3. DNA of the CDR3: TGCGCCAGCAGCTTGGAGGGACAGGGGGCTGGTACGCAGTATTTT. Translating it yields CASSLEGQGAGTQYF.

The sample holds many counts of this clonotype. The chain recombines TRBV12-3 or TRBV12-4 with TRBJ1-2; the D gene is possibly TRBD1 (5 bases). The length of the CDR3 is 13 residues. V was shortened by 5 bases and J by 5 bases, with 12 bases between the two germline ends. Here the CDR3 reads CASSLQDSYGYTF. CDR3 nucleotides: TGTGCCAGCAGTCTCCAAGACAGTTATGGCTACACCTTC.

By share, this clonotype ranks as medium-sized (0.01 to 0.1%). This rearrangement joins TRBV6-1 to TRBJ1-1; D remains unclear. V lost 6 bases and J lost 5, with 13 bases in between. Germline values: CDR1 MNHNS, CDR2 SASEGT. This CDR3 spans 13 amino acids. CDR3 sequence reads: CASRRVGTTEAFF. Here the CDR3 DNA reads TGTGCCAGCAGGAGAGTAGGAACAACTGAAGCTTTCTTT.